Presented here are 12 T cell receptor beta chains from one specimen sequenced in a study of naive and memory T cell subsets. The antigens for these receptors are not known. General study results and limits: Naive repertoires, especially CD8, held a few larger clonotypes, possibly memory cells re-expressing CD45RA.

Both TRBC1 and TRBC2 were covered by a beta constant-region primer of two equimolar oligonucleotides. The ligated cDNA underwent four PCR rounds using SP2 and nested alpha and beta constant-region primers. TCRdb re-called the UMI-ligation and nested PCR reads through MiXCR, storing one row per CDR3 protein. The sample has 98,000 or so distinct CDR3 sequences, 14% seen once; the top ten hold about 3%. The sequencing sample was made of naive CD8+ T cells from blood. The receptor set was obtained from a human donor in good health.

This clonotype was seen just once. It may be a read error: a sequence one base away is much more abundant. The rearrangement joins TRBV12-3 or TRBV12-4 to TRBJ1-2; D ambiguous. V dropped 5 bases and J dropped 2 bases, with 3 bases sitting between them. There are 11 residues in the CDR3. The CDR3, as DNA: TGTGCCAGCAGTGGGAACTATGGCTACACCTTC. Translated: CASSGNYGYTF.

This rearrangement joins TRBV7-9 to TRBJ1-3; D not certain. This CDR3 region has 13 residues. The germline V gene encodes CDR1 SEHNR and CDR2 FQNEAQ (reference sequence). V lost 6 bases to trimming and J lost 0 bases, with 6 bases between them. CDR3 sequence (DNA): TGTGCCAGCAGTCCATTCTCTGGAAACACCATATATTTT. The encoded protein is CASSPFSGNTIYF.

The chain combines TRBV9 with TRBJ1-5, with D perhaps matching TRBD1 (5 bases). The V gene's germline CDR1 is SGDLS and CDR2 YYNGEE. The CDR3 is 15 amino acids. V was shortened by 0 bases and J by 4 bases, with 11 bases between the two germline ends. CDR3 region: CASSVEGSENQPQHF. The CDR3 coding sequence is TGTGCCAGCAGCGTAGAGGGGTCAGAAAATCAGCCCCAGCATTTT.

This clonotype was observed a few times. The rearrangement links TRBV29-1 to TRBJ2-3, with 11 bases aligning to TRBD2. The CDR3 contains 13 residues. J was trimmed by 7 bases and V by 7 bases; bases with no gene match: 7. CDR1 and CDR2 from the germline V gene are SQVTM and ANQGSEA. The CDR3: CSGTSGHGNTQYF. CDR3 coding DNA: TGCAGCGGGACTAGCGGGCATGGAAATACGCAGTATTTT.

This chain connects TRBV27 to TRBJ2-1; the D is unclear. The CDR3 extends over 13 amino acids. Germline-derived CDR1 and CDR2 are MNHEY and SMNVEV (reference sequence). Deletions cut 2 bases from V and 4 bases from J, with 6 bases between. CDR3 DNA: TGTGCCAGCAGTTTAATCCTATACAATGAGCAGTTCTTC. Residues: CASSLILYNEQFF.

The genes are TRBV7-9 and TRBJ1-2; D not resolved. The CDR3 has 13 amino acids. Germline V lookup: CDR1 SEHNR, CDR2 FQNEAQ (reference sequence). Trimming left V 5 bases short and J 4 bases short, with 11 bases between. The CDR3 DNA sequence: TGTGCCAGCAGCCCAGGTGGTTCCTATGGCTACACCTTC. Protein product: CASSPGGSYGYTF.

This clonotype was counted at least ten times. The genes are TRBV7-3 and TRBJ2-1; 12 nucleotides align to TRBD2. The CDR3 has 24 amino acids. Germline V gene lookup returns CDR1 SGHTA and CDR2 FQGTGA. Trimming cost V 2 bases and J 0 bases; bases outside gene matches: 23. The CDR3: CASSLSPYVERTSGKLSSYNEQFF. Written as DNA, the CDR3 is TGTGCCAGCAGCTTATCCCCTTATGTGGAGAGGACTAGCGGGAAGTTGAGCTCCTACAATGAGCAGTTCTTC.

This chain uses TRBV6-2 or TRBV6-3 with TRBJ1-1; D is perhaps TRBD1 (5 bases). V lost 2 bases and J 1 base, leaving 14 bases between the germline ends. CDR3 length equals 16 residues. CDR1 is MNHEY and CDR2 is SVGEGT in the germline V gene. The CDR3 here is CASSYRVRDGNTEAFF. The CDR3 DNA reads TGTGCCAGCAGTTACAGGGTCAGGGATGGGAACACTGAAGCTTTCTTT.

At least ten counts were recorded for this clonotype. The rearrangement joins TRBV9 to TRBJ2-3, with D unresolved. Trimming stripped 1 base from V and 4 bases from J, with 7 bases between. CDR1 and CDR2 (germline): SGDLS, YYNGEE. This CDR3 contains 13 residues. The CDR3 DNA sequence: TGTGCCAGCAGCGTAACTACCGCAGATACGCAGTATTTT. Its translation is CASSVTTADTQYF.

This clonotype was detected a few times. The chain recombines TRBV29-1 with TRBJ1-1; TRBD1 might be the D (5 bases). Germline assignment: CDR1 SQVTM and CDR2 ANQGSEA. This CDR3 has 13 residues. V was shortened by 5 bases and J by 4 bases, with 14 bases between the two germline ends. This CDR3 reads CSVRDLGGTEAFF. Written as DNA, the CDR3 is TGCAGCGTTCGGGATCTGGGGGGCACTGAAGCTTTCTTT.

This clonotype was found a few times. The V and J genes are TRBV27 and TRBJ2-7; TRBD2 matches at 7 bases. The trim removed 3 bases at V and 6 bases at J, leaving 2 bases unmatched. Germline CDR1 is MNHEY and CDR2 is SMNVEV (reference sequence). CDR3 size: 12 residues. The DNA for the CDR3 is TGTGCCAGCAGTTTCGGGGGGTCCGAGCAGTACTTC. Translation gives CASSFGGSEQYF.

This clonotype was found a few times. J is TRBJ1-1 and V is TRBV12-3 or TRBV12-4, with D maybe TRBD1 (5 bases). The CDR3 runs to 16 residues. Trimming left V 2 bases short and J 2 bases short, with 15 bases between. DNA of the CDR3: TGTGCCAGCAGTTTATCAGGCTGGGGGAGTAACACTGAAGCTTTCTTT. Translated, it gives CASSLSGWGSNTEAFF.